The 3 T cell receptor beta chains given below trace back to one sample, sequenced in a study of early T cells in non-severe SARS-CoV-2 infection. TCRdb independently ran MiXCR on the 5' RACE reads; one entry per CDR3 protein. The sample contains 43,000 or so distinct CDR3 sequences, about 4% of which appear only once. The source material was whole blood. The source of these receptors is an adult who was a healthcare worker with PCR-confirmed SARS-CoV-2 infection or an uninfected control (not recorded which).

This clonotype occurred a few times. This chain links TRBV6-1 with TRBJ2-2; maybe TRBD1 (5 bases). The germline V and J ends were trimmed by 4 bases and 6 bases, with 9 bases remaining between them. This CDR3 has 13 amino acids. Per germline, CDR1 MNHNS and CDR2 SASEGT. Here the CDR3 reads CASSGQGSGELFF. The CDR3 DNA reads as TGTGCCAGCAGTGGTCAGGGTTCCGGGGAGCTGTTTTTT.

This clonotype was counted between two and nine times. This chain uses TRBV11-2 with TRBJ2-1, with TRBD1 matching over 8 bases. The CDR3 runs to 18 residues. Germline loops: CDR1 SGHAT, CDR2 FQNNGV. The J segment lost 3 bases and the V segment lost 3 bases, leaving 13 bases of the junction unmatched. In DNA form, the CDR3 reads TGTGCCAGCAGCTTCCTACCCCCAGCAGGGGGCCTCTACAATGAGCAGTTCTTC. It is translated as CASSFLPPAGGLYNEQFF.

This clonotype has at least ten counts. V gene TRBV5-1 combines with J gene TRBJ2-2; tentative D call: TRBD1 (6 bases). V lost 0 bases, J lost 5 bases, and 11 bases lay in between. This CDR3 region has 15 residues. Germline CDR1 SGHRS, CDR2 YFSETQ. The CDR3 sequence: CASSLGSGVTGELFF. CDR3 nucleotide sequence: TGCGCCAGCAGCTTGGGCTCAGGGGTTACCGGGGAGCTGTTTTTT.